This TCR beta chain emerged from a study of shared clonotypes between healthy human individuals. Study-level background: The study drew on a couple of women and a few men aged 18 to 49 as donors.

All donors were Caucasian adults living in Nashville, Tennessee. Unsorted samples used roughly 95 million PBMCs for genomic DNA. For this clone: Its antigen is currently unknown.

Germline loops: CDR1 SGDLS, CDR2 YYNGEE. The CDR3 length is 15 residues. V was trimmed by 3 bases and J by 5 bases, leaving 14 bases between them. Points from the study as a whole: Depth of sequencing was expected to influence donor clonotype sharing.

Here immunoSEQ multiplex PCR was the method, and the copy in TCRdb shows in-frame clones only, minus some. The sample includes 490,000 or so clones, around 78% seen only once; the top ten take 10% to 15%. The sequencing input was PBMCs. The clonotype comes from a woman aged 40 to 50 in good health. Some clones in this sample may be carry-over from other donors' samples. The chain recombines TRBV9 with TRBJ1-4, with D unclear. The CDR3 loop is CASSARKGLNEKLFF. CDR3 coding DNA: TGTGCCAGCAGCGCCCGGAAAGGACTGAATGAAAAACTGTTTTTT.